The 20 T cell receptor beta chains below were found in one sample sequenced in a study of T cells in women clearing cervical HPV infection (dated by TCRdb to the late 2010s). The library was generated by the immunoSEQ multiplex PCR assay. Here the immuneACCESS table is served through TCRdb, limited to in-frame sequences with V and J called. Missing clones are a known gap in these copies; in checked studies unresolved V genes cover under half, and the rest lacks a known reason. The sample has more than 20,000 clones on record. The ten largest account for 5.4% of the sample. The sequenced sample consisted of blood buffy coat. The source is a woman aged 18 to 69 with a cervical HPV16 infection that either progressed to CIN3+ or cleared (not recorded which).

As for this clone: The CDR3 end lies 3 residues beyond the end of the read and is filled in from the germline J gene. The V call is TRBV5-4, the J call TRBJ2-7; 12 bases align to TRBD2. The CDR3 has 15 residues. After removal of 4 bases from V and 2 bases from J, the junction contained 4 bases not matched to a gene. Germline CDR1 reads SGHNT; CDR2 reads YYREEE (reference sequence). The CDR3 protein is CASSITSGGTYEQYF. The CDR3 DNA, read in part, is TGTGCCAGCAGCATCACTAGCGGGGGGACCTACGAG. The variable domain in full, with the rest retrieved from reference TRBV5-4 and TRBJ2-7, is ETGVTQSPTHLIKTRGQQVTLRCSSQSGHNTVSWYQQALGQGPQFIFQYYREEENGRGNFPPRFSGLQFPNYSSELNVNALELDDSALYLCASSITSGGTYEQYFGPGTRLTVT.

In regard to this clone: The sequence runs out 3 residues before the end of the CDR3; the remainder is reconstructed from the germline J gene. V gene TRBV12-3 or TRBV12-4 combines with J gene TRBJ2-7; 7 bases map to TRBD1. Trimming cost V 7 bases and J 5 bases; bases outside gene matches: 11. The CDR3 sequence is 14 residues long. The CDR3 sequence is CASKHRQGMDEQYF. Partial CDR3 DNA: TGTGCCAGCAAACACCGACAGGGTATGGACGAG.

On this clone itself: The read is 3 residues too short to cover the CDR3 end, so that end is filled in from the germline J gene. The V gene is TRBV19, the J gene TRBJ1-2, with D possibly matching TRBD1 (5 bases). CDR1 is LNHDA, CDR2 SQIVND, per germline (reference sequence). The CDR3 contains 15 residues. CDR3 DNA, as far as it was read: TGTGCCAGTACCGGGACTAGCGGAGCCAAAAACATC. This gives the protein CASTGTSGAKNI. The whole CDR3 reads CASTGTSGAKNIYTF.

As concerns this clone: The CDR3 extends 3 residues past the end of the read, so its final part is completed from the germline J gene. The chain couples TRBV4-2 to TRBJ2-7, with D maybe TRBD2 (6 bases). There are 14 residues in the CDR3. V lost 0 bases to trimming and J lost 5 bases, with 11 bases between them. Germline V gene sequence: CDR1 LGHNA, CDR2 YNFKEQ. The CDR3 spells CASSQEGGIDEQYF. The CDR3 bases that were read are TGTGCCAGCAGCCAAGAGGGCGGGATCGACGAG.

About this clone: The CDR3 goes on 3 residues after the read ends, and that part is filled in from the germline J gene. The gene calls are TRBV11-2 and TRBJ1-2; TRBD1 matches at 10 bases. Per germline, CDR1 SGHAT and CDR2 FQNNGV. This CDR3 is built from 14 residues. With 1 base clipped from V and 6 bases from J, the junction kept 2 bases outside the gene matches. The CDR3 bases that were read are TGTGCCAGCAGCTTAGCGGGACAGGGGAATGGC. Residues: CASSLAGQGNG. The CDR3 in full is CASSLAGQGNGYTF.

About this clone: Read coverage stops 3 residues before the CDR3 terminus; the germline J gene supplies the remainder. The J gene is TRBJ2-5, the V gene TRBV10-1, with TRBD1 as a possible D gene (5 bases). V lost 4 bases to trimming and J lost 1 base, with 13 bases between them. CDR1 and CDR2 from the germline V gene are WNHNN and SYGVQD (reference sequence). This CDR3 spans 15 amino acids. CDR3 DNA, as far as it was read: TGCGCCAGCAGTGGAGGAGTAGGGGCCCAAGAGACC. This translates into CASSGGVGAQET. Given in full, the CDR3 is CASSGGVGAQETQYF.

A note on this clone: Other nucleotide sequences from this sample produce the same CDR3. This CDR3 reads CASSPRGFGNTIYF. CDR3 DNA, as far as it was read: TGTGCCAGCTCACCGAGGGGTTTTGGAAACACC. V usage is TRBV18 and J usage is TRBJ1-3; D perhaps matches TRBD1 (5 bases). The read ends 3 residues before the CDR3 terminus; that terminus is restored from the germline J gene. V dropped 3 bases and J dropped 3 bases, with 9 bases sitting between them. Germline V lookup: CDR1 KGHSH, CDR2 LQKENI. The CDR3 is made up of 14 amino acids.

This clone is medium-sized by frequency. The read falls 3 residues short of the CDR3 end, and the missing part is taken from the germline J gene. This chain uses TRBV10-3 with TRBJ1-1; D not certain. The CDR3 runs to 12 residues. Germline loops: CDR1 ENHRY, CDR2 SYGVKD. Incomplete CDR3 DNA: TGTGCCATCAGTGAGGGCAGGCCGGAA. Its translation: CAISEGRPE. In full, the CDR3 is CAISEGRPEAFF.

With respect to this clone: The CDR3 end lies 3 residues beyond the end of the read and is filled in from the germline J gene. The chain links TRBV29-1 to TRBJ2-5, with D maybe TRBD2 (6 bases). Trimming took 6 bases from V and 2 from J, leaving 19 bases between them. Germline values: CDR1 SQVTM, CDR2 ANQGSEA. This CDR3 is 15 amino acids long. CDR3 bases read: TGCAGCGTGTGGTGGGATGCGGGAAAACAAGAGACC. Translated, it gives CSVWWDAGKQET. The entire CDR3 protein is CSVWWDAGKQETQYF.

With respect to this clone: The CDR3 is cut off 3 residues early in the read; its end comes from the germline J gene. V and J are TRBV30 and TRBJ2-7; D is possibly TRBD2 (6 bases). CDR1 is GTSNPN, CDR2 SVGIG, per germline (reference sequence). With 0 bases removed from V and 3 bases from J, the gap between germline ends came to 12 bases. The CDR3 covers 14 residues. CDR3 bases read: TGTGCCTGGAGTGTGGCCGGGGGAAACTACGAG. It translates to CAWSVAGGNYE. The CDR3 in full is CAWSVAGGNYEQYF.

This clone counts as medium-sized (0.01 to 0.1%) by frequency. The read is 3 residues too short to cover the CDR3 end, so that end is filled in from the germline J gene. The chain recombines TRBV18 with TRBJ2-5; D call uncertain. The germline V gene has CDR1 KGHSH and CDR2 LQKENI. The CDR3 totals 13 residues. With 0 bases removed from V and 5 bases from J, the gap between germline ends came to 7 bases. The CDR3 bases that were read are TGTGCCAGCTCACCACCGACAAGGGAGACC. Translation gives CASSPPTRET. In full, the CDR3 reads CASSPPTRETQYF. The full variable domain, its missing parts supplied by reference TRBV18 and TRBJ2-5, is NAGVMQNPRHLVRRRGQEARLRCSPMKGHSHVYWYRQLPEEGLKFMVYLQKENIIDESGMPKERFSAEFPKEGPSILRIQQVVRGDSAAYFCASSPPTRETQYFGPGTRLLVL.

Regarding this clone: The read gets to within 3 residues of the CDR3 end, and the germline J gene fills in the rest. The chain carries TRBV6-2 or TRBV6-3 and TRBJ1-2, with TRBD1 matching over 9 bases. This CDR3 region has 15 residues. The germline V gene has CDR1 MNHEY and CDR2 SVGEGT. This CDR3 reads CASTSYGGQGHDYTF. The CDR3 bases that were read are TGTGCCAGCACCAGTTATGGGGGACAGGGCCACGAC.

The CDR3 reads CAISDRRGKGTAVQEAFF. The covered CDR3 bases are TGTGCCATCAGTGATAGAAGGGGTAAAGGGACAGCGGTCCAAGAG. The chain employs TRBV10-3 and TRBJ1-1, with 7 nucleotides matching TRBD1. The read ends 3 residues before the CDR3 terminus; that terminus is restored from the germline J gene. This CDR3 has 18 residues. CDR1 and CDR2 (germline): ENHRY, SYGVKD.

With regard to this clone: The observed sequence ends 3 residues before the CDR3 terminus, with the missing tail filled in from the germline J gene. This sequence joins TRBV2 and TRBJ1-6, with TRBD1 matching over 7 bases. V shed 6 bases, J shed 8 bases, and the junction held 7 bases outside the gene matches. The V gene's germline CDR1 is SNHLY and CDR2 FYNNEI. CDR3 length: 14 amino acids. This CDR3 reads CASRLDRADSPLHF. CDR3 DNA, as far as it was read: TGTGCCAGCAGACTAGACAGGGCGGATTCACCC.

Note on this clone: The CDR3 end lies 3 residues beyond the end of the read and is filled in from the germline J gene. The genes are TRBV19 and TRBJ2-5; 10 nucleotides line up with TRBD1. This CDR3 region has 17 residues. Germline CDR1 reads LNHDA; CDR2 reads SQIVND (reference sequence). V dropped 4 bases and J dropped 2; count of bases not matched to a gene: 10. CDR3 residues: CASSRGGQGSGQETQYF. The sequenced CDR3 bases are TGTGCCAGTAGTAGAGGGGGACAGGGGTCGGGACAAGAGACC. The whole variable domain, remainder taken from reference TRBV19 and TRBJ2-5, is DGGITQSPKYLFRKEGQNVTLSCEQNLNHDAMYWYRQDPGQGLRLIYYSQIVNDFQKGDIAEGYSVSREKKESFPLTVTSAQKNPTAFYLCASSRGGQGSGQETQYFGPGTRLLVL.

The CDR3: CSVGQAGNEQFF. Incomplete CDR3 DNA: TGCAGCGTGGGACAGGCGGGGAATGAG. The gene calls are TRBV29-1 and TRBJ2-1; 8 bases are a match to TRBD1. The read ends 3 residues before the CDR3 terminus; that terminus is restored from the germline J gene. Germline CDR1 reads SQVTM; CDR2 reads ANQGSEA. V shed 6 bases, J shed 7 bases, and the junction held 5 bases outside the gene matches. The CDR3 spans 12 residues.

Of note for this clone: The CDR3 end is not reached by the read, which stops 3 residues before it; the germline J gene fills it in. The genes are TRBV9 and TRBJ2-3, with 9 bases that match TRBD2. Germline CDR1 SGDLS, CDR2 YYNGEE. The J segment lost 2 bases and the V segment lost 1 base, leaving 2 bases of the junction unmatched. The length of the CDR3 is 15 residues. The CDR3 spells CASSVLAGHTDTQYF. CDR3 DNA (partial): TGTGCCAGCAGCGTACTAGCGGGGCACACAGATACG.

Concerning this clone: The read ends 3 residues before the CDR3 terminus; that terminus is restored from the germline J gene. This chain links TRBV2 with TRBJ1-1, with 8 nucleotides matching TRBD1. Per germline, CDR1 SNHLY and CDR2 FYNNEI. CDR3 length equals 14 residues. CDR3 in amino acids: CASPNGQGQKEAFF. CDR3 DNA (partial): TGTGCCAGCCCCAATGGACAGGGCCAAAAGGAA.

As concerns this clone: Sequencing ends 3 residues short of the CDR3 end; the germline J gene provides the rest. V gene TRBV19 combines with J gene TRBJ1-5; the match to TRBD1 covers 7 bases. Trimming at V came to 3 bases and at J to 4 bases, leaving 6 bases not matched to a gene. Looked up from germline, CDR1 is LNHDA and CDR2 is SQIVND (reference sequence). There are 15 residues in the CDR3. The chain's CDR3 is CASSIMTGRNQPQHF. The part of the CDR3 DNA that was read is TGTGCCAGTAGTATTATGACAGGGAGAAATCAGCCC.

As concerns this clone: Read sequence stops 3 residues before the CDR3 end, and the germline J gene provides the missing end. J is TRBJ2-2 and V is TRBV18; 9 bases fit TRBD1. Germline V CDR1 and CDR2: KGHSH, LQKENI. This CDR3 spans 14 amino acids. The DNA read from the CDR3 is TGTGCCAGCTCACGACAGGGGGGTGATGAAAAG. This encodes CASSRQGGDEK. The CDR3 in its entirety is CASSRQGGDEKLFF.